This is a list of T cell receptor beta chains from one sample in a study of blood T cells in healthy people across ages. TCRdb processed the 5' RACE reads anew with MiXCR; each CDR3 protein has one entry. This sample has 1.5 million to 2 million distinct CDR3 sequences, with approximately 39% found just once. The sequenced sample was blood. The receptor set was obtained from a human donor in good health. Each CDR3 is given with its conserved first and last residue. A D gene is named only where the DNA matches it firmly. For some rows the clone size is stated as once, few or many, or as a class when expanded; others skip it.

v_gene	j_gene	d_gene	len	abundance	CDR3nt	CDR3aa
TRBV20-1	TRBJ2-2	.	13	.	TGCAGTGCTAGCGTACAAGGCACCGGGGAGCTGTTTTTT	CSASVQGTGELFF
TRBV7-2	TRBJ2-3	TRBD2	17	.	TGTGCCAGCAGCCCCTCCAGCGGGGGTCGAGGCACAGATACGCAGTATTTT	CASSPSSGGRGTDTQYF
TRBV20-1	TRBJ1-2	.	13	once	TGCGGTGCTAGGTCCGGTAAGAACTATGGCTACACCTTC	CGARSGKNYGYTF
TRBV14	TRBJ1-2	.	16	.	TGTGCCAGCAGCGGTACTACCAGGGAAACGAACTATGGCTACACCTTC	CASSGTTRETNYGYTF
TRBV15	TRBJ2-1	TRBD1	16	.	TGTGCCACCAGCAGTCAGGACAGGGGGTTCGTCAATGAGCAGTTCTTC	CATSSQDRGFVNEQFF
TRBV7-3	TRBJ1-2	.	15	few	TGTGCCAGCAGTTTAGCTGGAGGGGAAGTATATGGCTACACCTTC	CASSLAGGEVYGYTF
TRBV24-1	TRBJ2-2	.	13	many	TGTGCCACCAGGACACCCAACACCGGGGAGCTGTTTTTT	CATRTPNTGELFF
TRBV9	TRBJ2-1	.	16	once	TGTGCCAGCAGCGTAAGGGGGACTGGGGGCGGGAATGAGCAGTTCTTC	CASSVRGTGGGNEQFF
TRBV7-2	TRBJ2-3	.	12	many	TGTGCCAGCAGCCCCGGGGCAGATACGCAGTATTTT	CASSPGADTQYF
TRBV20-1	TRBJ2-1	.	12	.	TGCAGTGCTAGAGAGCAGGCCATCTGGCAGTTCTTC	CSAREQAIWQFF
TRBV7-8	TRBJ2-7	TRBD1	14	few	TGTGCCAGCAGCCCCCGACGAGGGGGCTGGGAGCAGTACTTC	CASSPRRGGWEQYF
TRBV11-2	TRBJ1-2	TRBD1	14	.	TGTGCCAGCAGCTTTTCGGGACAGGGGAAGAGCTACACCTTC	CASSFSGQGKSYTF
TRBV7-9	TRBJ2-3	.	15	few	TGTGCCAGCAGCCCTACGGCCAGGGTGAAGGATACGCGGTATTTT	CASSPTARVKDTRYF
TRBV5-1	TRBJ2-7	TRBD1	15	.	TGCGCCAGCAGCGGACTCCGGGACAGAACAGGCGAGCAGTACTTC	CASSGLRDRTGEQYF
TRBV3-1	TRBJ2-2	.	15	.	TGTGCCAGCAGTCAAGGGCTAGCAGTTTCCGGGGAGCTGTTTTTT	CASSQGLAVSGELFF
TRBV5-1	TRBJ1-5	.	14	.	TGCGCCAGCAGTGCTACAGATATCAATCAGCCCCAGCATTTT	CASSATDINQPQHF
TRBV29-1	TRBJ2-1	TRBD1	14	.	TGCAGCGTTGGGGTAAACAGGGGGCAAAATGAGCAGTTCTTC	CSVGVNRGQNEQFF
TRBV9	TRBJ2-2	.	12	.	TGTGCCAGCAGTGAACCGTCCGGGGAGCTGTTTTTT	CASSEPSGELFF
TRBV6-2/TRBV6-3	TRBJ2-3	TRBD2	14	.	TGTGCCAGCAGGAGGGCGGGGGACGCAGATACGCAGTATTTT	CASRRAGDADTQYF
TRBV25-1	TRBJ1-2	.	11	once	TGTGCCACGGCAGAAGGATATGGCTACACCTTC	CATAEGYGYTF
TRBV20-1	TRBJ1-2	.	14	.	TGCAGTGCTAGAGAGGCGGGAACTTACTATGGCTACACCTTC	CSAREAGTYYGYTF
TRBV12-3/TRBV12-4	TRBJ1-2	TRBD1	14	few	TGTGCCAGCAGAAATACAGGGGATGCCTATGGCTACACCTTC	CASRNTGDAYGYTF
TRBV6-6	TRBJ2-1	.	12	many	TGTGCCAGCAGTCCCACGGGCCATGAGCAGTTCTTC	CASSPTGHEQFF
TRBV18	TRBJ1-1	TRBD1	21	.	TGTGCCAGCTCACCCTCGAGAGGGACAGGGCTCTTGTTCCCCTCGAACACTGAAGCTTTCTTT	CASSPSRGTGLLFPSNTEAFF
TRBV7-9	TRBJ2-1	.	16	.	TGTGCCAGCAGCTTGGGGCGACAGGTGCCCTACAATGAGCAGTTCTTC	CASSLGRQVPYNEQFF
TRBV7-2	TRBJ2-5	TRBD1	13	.	TGTGCCAGCAGTGGGGACAGCGAAGAGACCCAGTACTTC	CASSGDSEETQYF
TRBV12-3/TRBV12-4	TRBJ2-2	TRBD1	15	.	TGTGCCAGCAGTTCTGGGACAGGGAGGACCGGGGAGCTGTTTTTT	CASSSGTGRTGELFF
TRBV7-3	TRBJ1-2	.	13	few	TGTGCCAGCAGCTCTGCTGGGGGTAGTGGCTACACCTTC	CASSSAGGSGYTF
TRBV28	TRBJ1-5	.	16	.	TGTGCCAGCAGTTTTCTCGGCCAAAGGGTTAATCAGCCCCAGCATTTT	CASSFLGQRVNQPQHF
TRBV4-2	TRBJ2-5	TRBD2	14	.	TGTGCCAGCAGCCATGGACTAGCGCCCCACGGGCAGTACTTC	CASSHGLAPHGQYF
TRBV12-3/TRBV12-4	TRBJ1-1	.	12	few	TGTGCCAGCAGCTTCGGGTACACTGAAGCTTTCTTT	CASSFGYTEAFF
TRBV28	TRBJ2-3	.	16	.	TGTGCCAGCAGTTTACTATGGGACGGGAGCACAGATACGCAGTATTTT	CASSLLWDGSTDTQYF
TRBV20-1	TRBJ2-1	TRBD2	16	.	TGCAGTGCTCAGAGTACTAGCGGGGGTCCCTACAATGAGCAGTTCTTC	CSAQSTSGGPYNEQFF
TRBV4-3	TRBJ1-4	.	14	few	TGCGCCAGCAGCCATCGAATTCGAGGTGAAAAACTGTTTTTT	CASSHRIRGEKLFF
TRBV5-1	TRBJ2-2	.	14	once	TGCGTCAGCAGCTTGGCCGCGGGGAACGGGGAGCTGTTTTTT	CVSSLAAGNGELFF
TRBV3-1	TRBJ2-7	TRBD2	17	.	TGTGCCAGCAGCCAAGTAAGGACTAGCACACCTTCCTACGAGCAGTACTTC	CASSQVRTSTPSYEQYF
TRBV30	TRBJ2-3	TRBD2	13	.	TGTGCCTGGAGTGTAGCGGGGGGAGATACGCAGTATTTT	CAWSVAGGDTQYF
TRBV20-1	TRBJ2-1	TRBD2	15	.	TGCAGTGCACCAGATAGCGGGGGACGACACAATGAGCAGTTCTTC	CSAPDSGGRHNEQFF
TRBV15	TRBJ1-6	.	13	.	TGTGCCACCAGCAGAGAGGCCGTTCCACCCCTCCACTTT	CATSREAVPPLHF
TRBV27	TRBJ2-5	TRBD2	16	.	TGTGCCAGCACGACTAGCGGGGGGGCCCGGCAAGAGACCCAGGACTTC	CASTTSGGARQETQDF
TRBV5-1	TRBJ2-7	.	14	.	TGCGCCAGCAGCTTGTCGGTAGATTTCTACGAGCAGTACTTC	CASSLSVDFYEQYF
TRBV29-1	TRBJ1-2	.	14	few	TGCAGCGTTGAACAACTCACTCGGACGTTGGGCTACACCTTC	CSVEQLTRTLGYTF
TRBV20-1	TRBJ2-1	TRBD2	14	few	TGCAGTGCTAGTCGTAGCGGGGGGGCAGGTGAGCAGTTCTTC	CSASRSGGAGEQFF
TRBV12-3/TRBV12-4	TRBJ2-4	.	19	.	TGTGCCAGCAGTTTCTATTCTCCCAGGAAATACGAAGCCAAAAACATTCAGTACTTC	CASSFYSPRKYEAKNIQYF
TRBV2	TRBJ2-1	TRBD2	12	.	TGTGCCAGCCTCAGACTAGCGCATGAGCAGTTCTTC	CASLRLAHEQFF
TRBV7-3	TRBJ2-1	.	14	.	TGTGCCAGCAGTAGGACCCAGAGCTCCTATGAGCAGTTCTTC	CASSRTQSSYEQFF
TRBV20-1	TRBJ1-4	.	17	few	TGCAGTGCTACGGGCCCAGGGGAGGTCTTTTTTGATGAAAAACTGTTTTTT	CSATGPGEVFFDEKLFF
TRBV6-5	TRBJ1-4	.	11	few	TGTGCCAGCAGCTCCGGGGGAAAACTGTTTTTT	CASSSGGKLFF
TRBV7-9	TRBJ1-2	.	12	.	TGTGTGTCCGGGGGCTCCTCCTCTGGCTACACCTTC	CVSGGSSSGYTF
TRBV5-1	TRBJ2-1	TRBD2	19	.	TGCGCCAGCAGCTTGGGTTTGCGGGGGTTGGCTAATTCCTACAATGAGCAGTTCTTC	CASSLGLRGLANSYNEQFF
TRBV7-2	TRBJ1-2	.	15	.	TGTGCCAGCAGCCCACACATCGACAGAAACTATGGCTACACCTTC	CASSPHIDRNYGYTF
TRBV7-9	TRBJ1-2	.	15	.	TGTGCCAGCAGCTATGAGACAGGATATAACTATGGCTACACCTTC	CASSYETGYNYGYTF
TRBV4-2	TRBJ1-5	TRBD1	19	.	TGTGCCAGCAGCTCACTTAGACAGGGGTCCTCAGATAGCAATCAGCCCCAGCATTTT	CASSSLRQGSSDSNQPQHF
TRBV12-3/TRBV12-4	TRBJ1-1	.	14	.	TGTGCCAGCAGTTTTCAGGGGTGGAACACTGAAGCTTTCTTT	CASSFQGWNTEAFF
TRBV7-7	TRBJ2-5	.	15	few	TGTGCCAGCAGCTCGCAGGGGCCCGCGGGGGAGACCCAGTACTTC	CASSSQGPAGETQYF